This T cell receptor beta chain originates from a study of blood T cell repertoires in COVID-19. Authors' analysis steps: Cell counts per sample came from amplifying reference gene primers. Repertoires were generated with immunoSEQ multiplex PCR, while TCRdb's copy carries only in-frame clones and drops some. Clone size and the V and J calls come from that table; the DNA yielded D and trimming. The repertoire has roughly 210,000 clones, 88% of them found once; the top ten carry about 1.7%. Trimming cost V 5 bases and J 8 bases, with 6 bases left between them. Germline lookup yields CDR1 SQVTM and CDR2 ANQGSEA. This CDR3 contains 9 residues. Of note for this clone: The sample has other DNA sequences that encode this CDR3 too.

The sample comprised peripheral blood. The TCR originated in an older man with acute or convalescent COVID-19. This rearrangement joins TRBV29-1 to TRBJ1-2; no clear D. CDR3 sequence: CSVLEGYTF. CDR3 nucleotides: TGCAGCGTTTTGGAGGGCTACACCTTC.